This TCR beta chain was sequenced for a study of CD8 T cells in ankylosing spondylitis. Regarding the study as a whole: CD8+ cells made up the disease-linked clones, which were relatively rare in peripheral blood. Disease-linked clones reportedly concentrated significantly in matched ankylosing spondylitis synovial fluid.

TCR beta libraries were made by quantitative 5'-RACE with molecular barcodes. TCRdb recomputed calls from the 5' RACE reads with MiXCR, one row per CDR3 protein. The sample lists around 42,000 distinct CDR3 sequences; roughly 2.5% were seen once. Trimming took off 1 base at V and 7 bases at J, with 8 bases between the two ends. The CDR3 is made up of 13 amino acids. CDR1 and CDR2 from the germline V gene are SGDLS and YYNGEE. This clonotype was found many times. Its antigen is currently unknown. The origin of this receptor is a male donor with ankylosing spondylitis or in good health (not recorded which). Material: blood, either unsorted or a sorted T cell fraction (not recorded which). The chain joins TRBV9 to TRBJ2-2; D is uncertain. Here the CDR3 reads CASSVNTGGELFF. The CDR3 DNA reads as TGTGCCAGCAGCGTAAACACCGGCGGGGAGCTGTTTTTT. The whole variable domain, remainder taken from reference TRBV9 and TRBJ2-2, is DSGVTQTPKHLITATGQRVTLRCSPRSGDLSVYWYQQSLDQGLQFLIQYYNGEERAKGNILERFSAQQFPDLHSELNLSSLELGDSALYFCASSVNTGGELFFGEGSRLTVL.